This record covers a single TCR beta chain. This entry belongs to a study of cytomegalovirus exposure and HLA in healthy donors. The CDR3 is 15 residues long. Trimming removed 0 bases from V and 3 bases from J; junction bases left unmatched: 2. Both 60 Vbeta primers and 13 Jbeta primers went into the PCR. The method was immunoSEQ multiplex PCR; TCRdb's version includes in-frame clones alone and lacks a portion of them. The data contain about 150,000 clones, around two thirds of them singletons. The chain employs TRBV23-1 and TRBJ1-5; 7 positions match TRBD1. TRBV23-1 is annotated as an ORF whose role is uncertain. The sample taken for sequencing was PBMCs. The sequence came from a male donor in good health and CMV-seronegative. CDR3 region: CASSQSGTVNQPQHF. Written as DNA, the CDR3 is TGCGCCAGCAGTCAATCCGGGACAGTCAATCAGCCCCAGCATTTT.